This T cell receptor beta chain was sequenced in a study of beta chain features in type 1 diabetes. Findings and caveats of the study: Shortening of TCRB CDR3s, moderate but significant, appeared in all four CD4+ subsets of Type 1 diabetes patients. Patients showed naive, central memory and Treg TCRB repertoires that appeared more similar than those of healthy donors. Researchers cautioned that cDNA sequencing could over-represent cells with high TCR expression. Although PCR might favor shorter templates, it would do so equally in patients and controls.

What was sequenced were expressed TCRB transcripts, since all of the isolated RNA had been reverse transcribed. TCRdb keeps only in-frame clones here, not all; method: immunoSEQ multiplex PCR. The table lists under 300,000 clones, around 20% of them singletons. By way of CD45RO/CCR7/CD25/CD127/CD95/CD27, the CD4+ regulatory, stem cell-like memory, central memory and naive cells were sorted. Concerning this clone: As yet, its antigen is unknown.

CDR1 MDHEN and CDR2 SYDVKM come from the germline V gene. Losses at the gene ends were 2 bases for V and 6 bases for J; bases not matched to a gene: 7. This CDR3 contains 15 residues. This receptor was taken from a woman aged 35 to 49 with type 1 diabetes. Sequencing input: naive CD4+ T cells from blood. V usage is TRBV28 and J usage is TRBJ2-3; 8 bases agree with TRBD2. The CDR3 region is CASSLVGGAFDTQYF. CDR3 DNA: TGTGCCAGCAGTTTAGTCGGGGGGGCCTTTGATACGCAGTATTTT.